The text below deals with one T cell receptor (beta chain). Its target is not known. These data are taken from a study of PD-1 blockade in classical Hodgkin lymphoma. General study findings and limits: Similar baseline diversity was found in complete responders and newly diagnosed patients.

Time point defined: cycle 4 day 1 (C4D1), after 6 weeks of nivolumab. Every patient was affected by relapse after autologous stem cell transplantation, while exposure to brentuximab vedotin was not uniform. TCRdb's copy holds only in-frame clones and misses some; the assay was immunoSEQ multiplex PCR. The sample yields 90,000 to 140,000 clones, approximately 89% seen once. This CDR3 has 16 residues. Germline lookup yields CDR1 SGHAT and CDR2 FQNNGV. The V and J ends lost 5 bases and 5 bases, in that order; junction bases with no gene match: 9. J is TRBJ2-3 and V is TRBV11-2; 11 nucleotides match TRBD2. The clonotype originates from a human donor with classical Hodgkin lymphoma. This specimen consisted of peripheral blood mononuclear cells (PBMCs), obtained before the fourth cycle of nivolumab. In DNA form, the CDR3 reads TGTGCCAGCAGCGCCGTAGCGGGAGGGGGGGGAGATACGCAGTATTTT. Its protein is CASSAVAGGGGDTQYF.